These T cell receptor beta chains were read from a single sample in a study of T cell repertoires in cytomegalovirus infection. One entry per CDR3 protein results from TCRdb running MiXCR on the reads. The sample lists some 270,000 distinct CDR3 sequences; about a sixth were seen once. Input material: CD8+ T cells from PBMCs. These receptors all stem from a human donor in good health (CMV status not recorded). Some clones in this sample may be carry-over from other donors' samples. The CDR3 runs from the conserved cysteine through the conserved F or W. The order of the fields is V gene, clone size, D gene, J gene, CDR3 protein, CDR3 DNA. D genes are given only for firm matches. A row's size may be missing; if present it is once, few, many or a size class.

TRBV10-3	few	TRBD1	TRBJ2-1	CAISDQTGSSYNEQFF	TGTGCCATCAGTGACCAGACAGGGAGCTCCTACAATGAGCAGTTCTTC
TRBV2	NA	NA	TRBJ1-6	CASSESGGGNSPLHF	TGTGCCAGCAGTGAATCGGGGGGAGGCAATTCACCCCTCCACTTT
TRBV7-6	NA	NA	TRBJ1-1	CASSPDEDEAFF	TGTGCCAGCAGCCCCGACGAGGATGAAGCTTTCTTT
TRBV7-8	many	TRBD2	TRBJ2-5	CASSPKAGTVQETQYF	TGTGCCAGCAGCCCCAAAGCGGGGACCGTTCAAGAGACCCAGTACTTC
TRBV27	few	NA	TRBJ1-1	CASSPQGLNTEAFF	TGTGCCAGCAGTCCACAGGGTCTGAACACTGAAGCTTTCTTT
TRBV7-9	many	NA	TRBJ1-6	CASSHITYDNSPLHF	TGTGCCAGCAGCCACATCACCTACGATAATTCACCCCTCCACTTT
TRBV27	many	NA	TRBJ2-5	CASSLWGRQETQYF	TGTGCCAGCAGTTTATGGGGGAGGCAAGAGACCCAGTACTTC
TRBV12-3/TRBV12-4	many	NA	TRBJ2-7	CASSFSDEQYF	TGTGCCAGCAGTTTCAGCGACGAGCAGTACTTC
TRBV19	few	TRBD2	TRBJ2-1	CASSMTLAGSSYNEQFF	TGTGCCAGTAGTATGACCCTAGCGGGGAGCTCCTACAATGAGCAGTTCTTC
TRBV6-5	few	NA	TRBJ2-2	CASSYFGPGELFF	TGTGCCAGCAGTTACTTCGGTCCCGGGGAGCTGTTTTTT
TRBV20-1	many	TRBD1	TRBJ2-3	CSARGGQELRDTQYF	TGCAGTGCTAGGGGGGGACAGGAACTCAGGGATACGCAGTATTTT
TRBV29-1	NA	NA	TRBJ2-5	CSVERETQYF	TGCAGCGTGGAGAGAGAGACCCAGTACTTC
TRBV5-1	few	TRBD2	TRBJ2-1	CASTLAGGYNEQFF	TGCGCCAGCACCCTAGCGGGGGGCTACAATGAGCAGTTCTTC
TRBV19	NA	TRBD1	TRBJ2-2	CASSTSGQSAWGELFF	TGTGCCAGTAGTACCTCGGGACAGTCGGCATGGGGGGAGCTGTTTTTT
TRBV7-2	many	NA	TRBJ2-3	CASSLDGSTDTQYF	TGTGCCAGCAGCTTAGACGGCAGCACAGATACGCAGTATTTT